This T cell receptor beta chain was recovered during a study of cytomegalovirus exposure and HLA in healthy donors. PCR amplification relied on 60 Vbeta primers (plus 13 Jbeta primers). The data were produced by immunoSEQ multiplex PCR, yet TCRdb's version contains in-frame clones alone and is incomplete. The sample yields about 180,000 clones, under 80% seen once. The CDR3 contains 16 residues. V lost 5 bases and J lost 5, with 19 bases in between. Germline V lookup: CDR1 SGHNT, CDR2 YYREEE (reference sequence). The study, taken as a whole, reports: A later analysis showed HLA-associated TCR beta chains outstripping equally common others in clonal expansion. Within the data, a cluster of highly shared sequence variants was likely a sequencing artifact. In a later analysis, across HLA loci, associated TCR counts were highest for DRB1, lowest for HLA-C. Associated with cytomegalovirus, according to the listing, were 150 to 200 TCR beta chains.

As for this clone: Its antigen is currently unknown.

The sequenced sample was PBMCs. The receptor comes from a woman aged 30 to 39 in good health and CMV-seropositive. This chain connects TRBV5-4 to TRBJ2-2, with D maybe TRBD2 (5 bases). The CDR3 DNA sequence: TGTGCCAGCAGTTTTCTGAGGGAAAAAGGGACCGGGGAGCTGTTTTTT. Protein sequence: CASSFLREKGTGELFF.